A selection of T cell receptor beta chains follows, all from one sample in a study of blood T cell repertoires in COVID-19. Profiling relied on immunoSEQ multiplex PCR, and the TCRdb table lists in-frame clones only, not all of them. The repertoire consists of 100,000 to 150,000 clones, with approximately 83% occurring once and the leading ten covering around 11%. The material sequenced was peripheral blood. The receptors stem from a man between 60 and 75 years old with acute or convalescent COVID-19. The CDR3 runs from the conserved cysteine through the conserved F or W. A D gene is named only where the DNA matches it firmly. The listing skips clone size in some rows; elsewhere it reads once, few, many or a size class.

V	J	size	D	DNA	CDR3
TRBV7-3	TRBJ2-5	NA	NA	TGTGCCAGCAGCCAGGGAATACAAGAGACCCAGTACTTC	CASSQGIQETQYF
TRBV6-5	TRBJ2-7	NA	TRBD1	TGTGCCAGCAGACTCCAGGACAGGTTCGGTTACGAGCAGTACTTC	CASRLQDRFGYEQYF
TRBV7-8	TRBJ2-7	NA	TRBD2	TGTGCCAGCAGCTTTGGCGGGGGGACCTCCTACGAGCAGTACTTC	CASSFGGGTSYEQYF
TRBV19	TRBJ1-2	NA	NA	TGTGCCAGCGCACCCTACAGGGATAACTATGGCTACACCTTC	CASAPYRDNYGYTF
TRBV10-1	TRBJ1-5	few	NA	TGCGCCAGCAGTGCCCCAAGAGGAAGCAATCAGCCCCAGCATTTT	CASSAPRGSNQPQHF
TRBV21-1	TRBJ2-5	NA	NA	TGTGCCAGCAGGTGGACAGCTCGAAGGGCAGAGACCCAGTACTTC	CASRWTARRAETQYF
TRBV2	TRBJ2-5	NA	NA	TGTGCCAGCAGTGTTTGGCAGGGGGGAGAGACCCAGTACTTC	CASSVWQGGETQYF
TRBV18	TRBJ2-7	NA	NA	TGTGCCAGCTCACCGCTCTATCCCGGACGGGACTACGAGCAGTACTTC	CASSPLYPGRDYEQYF
TRBV10-2	TRBJ2-3	NA	TRBD2	TGCGCCAGCAGTGGCGGGACTAACGACAATAAGGCCCCTAGCACAGATACGCAGTATTTT	CASSGGTNDNKAPSTDTQYF
TRBV5-4	TRBJ2-5	NA	NA	TGTGCCAGCAGCTCCAAGACAGGCCTAGAGACCCAGTACTTC	CASSSKTGLETQYF
TRBV11-2	TRBJ1-5	NA	TRBD1	TGTGCCAGCAGCGTAACAGGGGGCCATCAGCCCCAGCATTTT	CASSVTGGHQPQHF
TRBV4-2	TRBJ2-7	few	TRBD1	TGTGCCAGCAGCCAAGCACGGGACAGTACCTACGAGCAGTACTTC	CASSQARDSTYEQYF
TRBV29-1	TRBJ1-1	NA	NA	TGCAGCGTTGAAGAGTGGGCCCAGCCCACTGAAGCTTTCTTT	CSVEEWAQPTEAFF
TRBV7-6	TRBJ2-7	NA	TRBD1	TGTGCCAGCAGCTTAGGGGTGAGGGGACAGGGCTACGAGCAGTACTTC	CASSLGVRGQGYEQYF
TRBV28	TRBJ1-5	NA	NA	TGTGCCAGCAGTTTCAGCCCCCTTCCGAGGGGCAATCAGCCCCAGCATTTT	CASSFSPLPRGNQPQHF
TRBV2	TRBJ2-1	NA	NA	TGTGCCAGCAGTGAAGACCAGGGTTCCTACAATGAGCAGTTCTTC	CASSEDQGSYNEQFF
TRBV12-3/TRBV12-4	TRBJ1-2	NA	NA	TGTGCCAGCAGTTTCGAGTATGGCTACACCTTC	CASSFEYGYTF
TRBV16	TRBJ1-2	few	TRBD1	TGTGCCAGCAGCCGGGGACAGGGAAAGAATGGCTACACCTTC	CASSRGQGKNGYTF
TRBV29-1	TRBJ1-3	NA	NA	TGCAGCGTTAGGGGCGGCTACTCTGGAAACACCATATATTTT	CSVRGGYSGNTIYF
TRBV18	TRBJ2-5	NA	NA	TGTGCCAGCTCACCACCGGCGAGGGAGACCCAGTACTTC	CASSPPARETQYF
TRBV9	TRBJ2-5	NA	NA	TGTGCCAGCAGCGTAGGACAGGTTTACGAGAAGACCCAGTACTTC	CASSVGQVYEKTQYF
TRBV5-1	TRBJ1-2	NA	TRBD1	TGCGCCAGCAGCTTGGCCTCGGGACAGGGGGCCGGTAACTATGGCTACACCTTC	CASSLASGQGAGNYGYTF
TRBV5-4	TRBJ1-4	NA	NA	TGTGCCAGCAGCTTGTCGGGTTCGACTAATGAAAAACTGTTTTTT	CASSLSGSTNEKLFF
TRBV3-1/TRBV3-2	TRBJ2-1	NA	NA	TGTGCCAGCAGCCAAGAGTCTTGGCGGGAGCAGTTCTTC	CASSQESWREQFF
TRBV14	TRBJ2-2	NA	TRBD1	TGTGCCAGCAGCCGTTGGACAGGGGCGAACACCGGGGAGCTGTTTTTT	CASSRWTGANTGELFF
TRBV27	TRBJ1-2	NA	TRBD1	TGTGCCAGCAGTCGACAGGGTTCAAACTATGGCTACACCTTC	CASSRQGSNYGYTF
TRBV9	TRBJ1-2	NA	TRBD1	TGTGCCAGCAGCGGGGACAGTAATTGGAATGGCTACACCTTC	CASSGDSNWNGYTF
TRBV3-1/TRBV3-2	TRBJ2-2	NA	TRBD2	TGTGCCAGCAGTTCCCTAGCGGGAGTCACCGGGGAGCTGTTTTTT	CASSSLAGVTGELFF
TRBV30	TRBJ2-5	NA	NA	TGTGCCTGGAGTGTCAGGGATGTGACCCAGTACTTC	CAWSVRDVTQYF
TRBV28	TRBJ1-3	NA	NA	TGTGCCAGCAGTTTAGCCGGGGGAAACACCATATATTTT	CASSLAGGNTIYF
TRBV7-2	TRBJ2-5	once	TRBD2	TGTGCCAGCAGCATTCTAGCGGGGGAAGAGACCCAGTACTTC	CASSILAGEETQYF
TRBV9	TRBJ2-3	NA	TRBD1	TGTGCCAGCAGCGTGCAGGGGGCGAAGAATACGCAGTATTTT	CASSVQGAKNTQYF
TRBV5-1	TRBJ2-7	NA	NA	TGCGCCAGCAGCTTGGTGGGCGACCACGAGCAGTACTTC	CASSLVGDHEQYF
TRBV27	TRBJ1-1	few	NA	TGTGCCAGCAGTTTGCGCCCGGGGGGCACTGAAGCTTTCTTT	CASSLRPGGTEAFF
TRBV11-3	TRBJ1-1	NA	NA	TGTGCCAGCAGCCCGGGACCAGGGGACACTGAAGCTTTCTTT	CASSPGPGDTEAFF
TRBV5-1	TRBJ1-2	NA	NA	TGCGCCAGCAGCTTGGGCGGCTATGGCTACACCTTC	CASSLGGYGYTF
TRBV28	TRBJ1-1	NA	NA	TGTGCCAGCAGGGGCAGTGTAGGGGAATACACTGAAGCTTTCTTT	CASRGSVGEYTEAFF
TRBV28	TRBJ1-6	once	NA	TGTGCCAGCAGTCTTCTGGACTCCCGGAGGACACCCCTCCACTTT	CASSLLDSRRTPLHF
TRBV6-5	TRBJ1-2	NA	TRBD1	TGTGCCAGCATTTCCCGACAGGGGATAATTGCCGGCTACACCTTC	CASISRQGIIAGYTF
TRBV6-2/TRBV6-3	TRBJ2-1	few	TRBD1	TGTGCCAGCAGTTCCGGGACAGGAGGGATGCGGGAGCAGTTCTTC	CASSSGTGGMREQFF